This entry describes one T cell receptor (beta chain). The antigen remains undetermined. The data were taken from a study of T cell responses to AZD1222 COVID-19 vaccine. Study-wide points: Reportedly, nearly half of unique spike TCRs recognized epitopes outside B.1.351/B.1.1.7 mutations. Regions 160-218 and 743-854 dominated among vaccine-associated CD4 TCRs spanning spike. Of the AZD1222 recipients, only six were seropositive at baseline.

V was trimmed by 2 bases and J by 4 bases, leaving 5 bases between them. Germline V gives CDR1 LGHDT, CDR2 YNNKEL (reference sequence). The CDR3 covers 12 residues. Assay used: immunoSEQ multiplex PCR; TCRdb lists only in-frame clones, some missing. The repertoire has 60,000 to 100,000 clones, 92% of them found once; the top ten carry roughly 7%. The rearrangement uses TRBV3-1 (or the pseudogene TRBV3-2) and TRBJ2-5; D unclear. This specimen was peripheral blood, taken on day 0 of MenACWY control vaccination. The TCR was taken from an adult in good health. Here the CDR3 reads CASSQFPETQYF. As DNA, the CDR3 is TGTGCCAGCAGCCAATTTCCAGAGACCCAGTACTTC.